The 21 T cell receptor beta chains below all came from one sample that was sequenced in a study of spatial heterogeneity in lung cancer. General observations from the study: Tumor mutation count correlated with how many alpha and beta TCRs expanded intratumorally.

As for time point: sample taken at primary tumor resection. No antigen is known for these receptors. TCRdb re-analysed the 5' RACE reads in MiXCR, keeping a single row per CDR3 protein. The repertoire has roughly 5,000 distinct CDR3 sequences, 6.5% to 8.5% of them found once; the top ten carry 16%. The sample in question was lung tumor tissue, obtained at surgery. The receptor source for this set is a female donor with early-stage non-small cell lung cancer.

By proportion, this clonotype is medium-sized (0.01 to 0.1%). This sequence joins TRBV7-9 and TRBJ2-7, with 9 positions matching TRBD1. Unmatched junction bases numbered 7, after V lost 6 bases and J lost 4 bases. CDR3 length: 14 residues. Germline V gene sequence: CDR1 SEHNR, CDR2 FQNEAQ (reference sequence). DNA for the CDR3: TGTGCCAGCAGTCCAGGGGACAGGGCATACGAGCAGTACTTC. It specifies CASSPGDRAYEQYF.

At least ten counts were recorded for this clonotype. The genes are TRBV3-1 and TRBJ1-1, with a possible D match to TRBD1 (6 bases). The CDR3 runs 16 residues. V gave up 0 bases and J gave up 0 bases, with 11 bases separating them. CDR1 and CDR2 (germline): LGHDT, YNNKEL (reference sequence). CDR3 DNA: TGTGCCAGCAGCCAAGATAAGGGGGGCATGAACACTGAAGCTTTCTTT. Its translation: CASSQDKGGMNTEAFF.

This sequence joins TRBV5-1 and TRBJ2-7; a possible D gene is TRBD1 (5 bases). CDR1 and CDR2 (germline): SGHRS, YFSETQ. Trimming left V 7 bases short and J 2 bases short, with 13 bases between. This CDR3 has 13 amino acids. The CDR3 reads CASSLDTAYEQYF. CDR3 in DNA: TGCGCCAGCTCTCTGGACACTGCCTACGAGCAGTACTTC.

This clonotype showed up many times. The gene calls are TRBV29-1 and TRBJ1-1; no clear D. CDR3 length equals 12 residues. CDR1 is SQVTM, CDR2 ANQGSEA, per germline. The V and J ends lost 7 bases and 2 bases respectively, with 11 bases between them. CDR3 bases: TGCAGCGGGGCGTCATTAAACACTGAAGCTTTCTTT. Translated: CSGASLNTEAFF.

This clonotype was counted at least ten times. This chain joins TRBV20-1 and TRBJ2-3; D not resolved. This CDR3 has 12 residues. The germline V gene encodes CDR1 DFQATT and CDR2 SNEGSKA (reference sequence). The V and J ends lost 6 bases and 1 base respectively, with 8 bases between them. The CDR3 loop is CSAPGRTDTQYF. CDR3 nucleotide sequence: TGCAGTGCCCCGGGTCGCACAGATACGCAGTATTTT.

This clonotype ranks as medium-sized (0.01 to 0.1%). The V gene is TRBV24-1, the J gene TRBJ1-2, with D perhaps TRBD1 (6 bases). V shed 2 bases and J shed 6 bases, with 15 bases lying between them. The CDR3 sequence is 15 residues long. From germline, CDR1 is KGHDR and CDR2 SFDVKD. The chain's CDR3 is CATSDSPGDVDGYTF. In DNA, the CDR3 is TGTGCCACCAGTGATTCCCCAGGGGATGTCGATGGCTACACCTTC.

This clonotype was counted many times. The V gene is TRBV20-1, the J gene TRBJ1-1; D is uncertain. CDR1 is DFQATT and CDR2 is SNEGSKA in the germline V gene (reference sequence). V lost 6 bases and J lost 9, with 20 bases in between. This CDR3 region has 13 residues. CDR3 sequence: CSAKQKTSGKAFF. DNA for the CDR3: TGCAGTGCGAAACAGAAAACTAGTGGGAAAGCTTTCTTT.

This clonotype was recorded at least ten times. CDR3 nucleotides: TGTGCCAGCAGCGGCAACCTAGCGAGCGAGCAGTACTTC. Protein sequence: CASSGNLASEQYF. This chain connects TRBV9 to TRBJ2-7; TRBD2 might be the D (6 bases). This CDR3 region has 13 residues. The germline V gene encodes CDR1 SGDLS and CDR2 YYNGEE. V dropped 3 bases and J dropped 6 bases, with 13 bases sitting between them.

V is TRBV6-1 and J is TRBJ2-7, with unresolved D. Germline V gene sequence: CDR1 MNHNS, CDR2 SASEGT. The V end was cut by 2 bases, the J end by 3 bases, with 5 bases between. This CDR3 has 12 residues. The DNA of the CDR3 is TGTGCCAGCAGTGAACCGGGCTACGAGCAGTACTTC. Its translation is CASSEPGYEQYF.

The chain carries TRBV5-1 and TRBJ2-1; 7 nucleotides line up with TRBD1. With 4 bases clipped from V and 5 bases from J, the junction kept 3 bases outside the gene matches. Germline loops: CDR1 SGHRS, CDR2 YFSETQ. This CDR3 contains 13 residues. CDR3: CASSPGTDNEQFF. The CDR3 DNA reads as TGCGCCAGCAGCCCGGGGACAGACAATGAGCAGTTCTTC.

This clonotype was seen repeatedly, ten times or more. The V call is TRBV10-3, the J call TRBJ1-6; TRBD1 matches at 7 bases. The CDR3 spans 15 residues. V lost 3 bases and J lost 8; bases outside the gene matches: 7. Germline V CDR1 and CDR2: ENHRY, SYGVKD. CDR3 DNA sequence: TGTGCCATCAGTGATAAGAACAGGGGCGATTCACCCCTCCACTTT. As protein: CAISDKNRGDSPLHF.

V usage is TRBV6-2 or TRBV6-3 and J usage is TRBJ1-6, with unresolved D. The V gene's germline CDR1 is MNHEY and CDR2 SVGEGT. Trimming stripped 6 bases from V and 0 bases from J, with 6 bases between. CDR3 length: 14 amino acids. The CDR3 DNA follows: TGTGCCAGCAGAAGGAGCTCCTATAATTCACCCCTCCACTTT. Translating gives CASRRSSYNSPLHF.

The genes are TRBV10-3 and TRBJ2-7; tentatively, D is TRBD1 (5 bases). The CDR3 is 17 residues long. The V and J ends lost 3 bases and 1 base respectively, with 19 bases between them. The germline CDR1 and CDR2 sequences are ENHRY and SYGVKD. The chain's CDR3 is CAISDPENPGLSYEQYF. CDR3 DNA sequence: TGTGCCATCAGTGATCCCGAAAATCCAGGGCTATCCTACGAGCAGTACTTC.

Ten or more counts support this clonotype. The gene calls are TRBV3-1 and TRBJ2-3; a weak D match, TRBD1 (6 bases). Trimming took 4 bases from V and 5 from J, leaving 19 bases between them. The CDR3 has 16 amino acids. The germline V gene has CDR1 LGHDT and CDR2 YNNKEL (reference sequence). The CDR3, as DNA: TGTGCCAGCAGCCCCCAAGGGGGTAGCGCCAGAGATACGCAGTATTTT. It yields the protein CASSPQGGSARDTQYF.

Judged by abundance, this clonotype is medium-sized. The rearrangement joins TRBV3-1 to TRBJ2-7; the match to TRBD2 covers 8 bases. Germline assignment: CDR1 LGHDT and CDR2 YNNKEL (reference sequence). The CDR3 covers 13 residues. V lost 1 base to trimming and J lost 6 bases; unmatched junction nucleotides: 2. The CDR3 DNA reads as TGTGCCAGCAGCCAAGTCGGGAGGGGCGAGCAGTACTTC. Its translation: CASSQVGRGEQYF.

By sample share, this clonotype is medium-sized. The chain is built from TRBV7-2 and TRBJ1-1; D remains ambiguous. This CDR3 comprises 14 residues. Deletions cut 5 bases from V and 0 bases from J, with 10 bases between. CDR1 is SGHTA, CDR2 FQGNSA, per germline. CDR3 sequence reads: CASSPRIMNTEAFF. CDR3 bases: TGTGCCAGCAGCCCACGGATTATGAACACTGAAGCTTTCTTT.

In its sample, this clonotype was seen many times. CDR3 bases: TGTGCCAGTAGTGACCGGGACGGCTCGATAAAAAACATTCAGTACTTC. Translation: CASSDRDGSIKNIQYF. The chain couples TRBV19 to TRBJ2-4; D may match TRBD1 or TRBD2 (5 bases each). The V end lost 5 bases, the J end lost 4 bases, and 18 bases lay between the germline ends. The CDR3 length is 16 residues. Germline CDR1 LNHDA, CDR2 SQIVND (reference sequence). The complete variable domain, with remaining parts taken from reference TRBV19 and TRBJ2-4, reads DGGITQSPKYLFRKEGQNVTLSCEQNLNHDAMYWYRQDPGQGLRLIYYSQIVNDFQKGDIAEGYSVSREKKESFPLTVTSAQKNPTAFYLCASSDRDGSIKNIQYFGAGTRLSVL.

The chain employs TRBV7-9 and TRBJ2-7; D remains unclear. The V gene lost 3 bases and the J gene lost 9 bases, with 21 bases spanning the gap. The CDR3 length is 15 residues. Per the germline V gene, CDR1 is SEHNR and CDR2 is FQNEAQ (reference sequence). For the CDR3, the DNA is TGTGCCAGCAGCTTTAGTTTCTCAGGCCAGTCGGGGCAGTACTTC. It is translated as CASSFSFSGQSGQYF.

This clonotype came up a few times. In nucleotides, the CDR3 is TGTGCCATCAGTGCTACCAGGACTAGCGGGACAGGAGAGACCCAGTACTTC. As protein: CAISATRTSGTGETQYF. The rearrangement links TRBV10-3 to TRBJ2-5; 12 nucleotides match TRBD2. The trim removed 4 bases at V and 4 bases at J, leaving 10 bases unmatched. This CDR3 spans 17 amino acids. Germline V gives CDR1 ENHRY, CDR2 SYGVKD.

This clonotype was counted only a few times. The CDR3 nucleotides are TGTGCCAGCAGTTTTCTTCCTGGACATACACAGAACACTGAAGCTTTCTTT. It codes for CASSFLPGHTQNTEAFF. The chain is built from TRBV28 and TRBJ1-1; D is possibly TRBD1 (5 bases). The CDR3 covers 17 residues. Trimming stripped 3 bases from V and 1 base from J, with 18 bases between. CDR1 is MDHEN and CDR2 is SYDVKM in the germline V gene.

The V and J genes are TRBV20-1 and TRBJ2-1; 9 bases fit TRBD2. This CDR3 region has 15 residues. The ends lost 0 bases at V and 0 bases at J; junction bases unmatched: 0. Looked up from germline, CDR1 is DFQATT and CDR2 is SNEGSKA (reference sequence). The CDR3 reads CSARDSGSSYNEQFF. The CDR3 DNA sequence: TGCAGTGCTAGAGATAGCGGGAGCTCCTACAATGAGCAGTTCTTC.